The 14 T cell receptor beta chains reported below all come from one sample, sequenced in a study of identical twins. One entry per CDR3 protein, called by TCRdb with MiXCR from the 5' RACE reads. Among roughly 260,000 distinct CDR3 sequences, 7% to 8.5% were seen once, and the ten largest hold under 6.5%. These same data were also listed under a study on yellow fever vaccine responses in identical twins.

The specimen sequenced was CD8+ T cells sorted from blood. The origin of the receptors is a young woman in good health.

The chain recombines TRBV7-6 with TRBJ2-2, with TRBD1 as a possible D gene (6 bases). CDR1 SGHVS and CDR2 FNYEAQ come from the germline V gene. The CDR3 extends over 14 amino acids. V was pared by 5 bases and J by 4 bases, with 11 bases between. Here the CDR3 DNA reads TGTGCCAGCAGCGAGGGACAACCCACCGGGGAGCTGTTTTTT. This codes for CASSEGQPTGELFF.

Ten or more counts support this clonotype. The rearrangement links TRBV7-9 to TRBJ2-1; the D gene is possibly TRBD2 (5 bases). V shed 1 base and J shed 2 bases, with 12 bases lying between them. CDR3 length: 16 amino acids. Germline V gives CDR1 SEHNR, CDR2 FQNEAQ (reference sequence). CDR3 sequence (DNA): TGTGCCAGCAGCTTAGTAACCAGCGGCCCCTACAATGAGCAGTTCTTC. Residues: CASSLVTSGPYNEQFF.

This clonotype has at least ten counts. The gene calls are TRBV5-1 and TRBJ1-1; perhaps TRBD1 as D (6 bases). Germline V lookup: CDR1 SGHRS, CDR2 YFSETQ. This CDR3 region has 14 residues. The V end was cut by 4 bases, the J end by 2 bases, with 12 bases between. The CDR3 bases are TGCGCCAGCAGCCCGAGGACAGATAACACTGAAGCTTTCTTT. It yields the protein CASSPRTDNTEAFF.

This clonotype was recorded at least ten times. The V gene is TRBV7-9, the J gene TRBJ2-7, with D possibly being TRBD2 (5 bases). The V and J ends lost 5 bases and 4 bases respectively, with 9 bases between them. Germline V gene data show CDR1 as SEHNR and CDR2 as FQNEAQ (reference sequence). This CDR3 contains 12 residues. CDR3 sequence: CASSIRTYEQYF. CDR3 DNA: TGTGCCAGCAGCATCAGGACTTACGAGCAGTACTTC.

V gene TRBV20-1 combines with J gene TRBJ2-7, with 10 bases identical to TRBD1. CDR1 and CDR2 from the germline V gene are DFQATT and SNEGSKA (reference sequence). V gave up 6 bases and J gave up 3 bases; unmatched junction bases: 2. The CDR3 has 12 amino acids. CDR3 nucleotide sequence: TGCAGTGCAGGGGACAGGGGCTACGAGCAGTACTTC. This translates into CSAGDRGYEQYF.

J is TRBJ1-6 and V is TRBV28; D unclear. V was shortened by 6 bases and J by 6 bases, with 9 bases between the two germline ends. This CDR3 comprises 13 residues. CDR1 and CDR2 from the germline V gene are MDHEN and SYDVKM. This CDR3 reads CASSLTPNSPLHF. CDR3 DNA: TGTGCCAGCAGCTTGACACCTAATTCACCCCTCCACTTT. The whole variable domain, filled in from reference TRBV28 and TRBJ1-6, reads DVKVTQSSRYLVKRTGEKVFLECVQDMDHENMFWYRQDPGLGLRLIYFSYDVKMKEKGDIPEGYSVSREKKERFSLILESASTNQTSMYLCASSLTPNSPLHFGNGTRLTVT.

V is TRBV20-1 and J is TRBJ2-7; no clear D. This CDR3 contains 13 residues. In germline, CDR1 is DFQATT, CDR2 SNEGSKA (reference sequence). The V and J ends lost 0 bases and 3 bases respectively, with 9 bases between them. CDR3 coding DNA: TGCAGTGCTAGAGATGGGCAGAACTACGAGCAGTACTTC. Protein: CSARDGQNYEQYF.

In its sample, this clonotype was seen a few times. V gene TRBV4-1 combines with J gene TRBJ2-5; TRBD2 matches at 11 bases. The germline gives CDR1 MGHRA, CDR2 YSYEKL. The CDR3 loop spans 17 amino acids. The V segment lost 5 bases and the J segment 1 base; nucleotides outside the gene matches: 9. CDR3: CASSTPLAGGPQETQYF. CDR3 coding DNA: TGCGCCAGCAGCACCCCGCTAGCGGGAGGCCCCCAAGAGACCCAGTACTTC.

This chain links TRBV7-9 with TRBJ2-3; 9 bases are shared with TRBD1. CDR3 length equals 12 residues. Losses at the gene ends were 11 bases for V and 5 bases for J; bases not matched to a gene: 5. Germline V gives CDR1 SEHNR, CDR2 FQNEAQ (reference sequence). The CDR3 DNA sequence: TGTGCCTGCGGGACAGGGCTAGATACGCAGTATTTT. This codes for CACGTGLDTQYF.

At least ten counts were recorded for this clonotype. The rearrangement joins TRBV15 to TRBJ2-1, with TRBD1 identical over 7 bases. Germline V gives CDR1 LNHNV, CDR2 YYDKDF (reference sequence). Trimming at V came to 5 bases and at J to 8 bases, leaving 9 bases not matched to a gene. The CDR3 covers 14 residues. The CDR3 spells CATSGRQGSDEQFF. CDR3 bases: TGTGCCACCAGCGGACGACAGGGATCGGATGAGCAGTTCTTC.

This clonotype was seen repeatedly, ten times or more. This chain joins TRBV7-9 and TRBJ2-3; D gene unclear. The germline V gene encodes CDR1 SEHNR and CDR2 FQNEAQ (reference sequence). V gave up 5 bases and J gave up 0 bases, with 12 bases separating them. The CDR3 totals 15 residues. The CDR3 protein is CASSPLTSSTDTQYF. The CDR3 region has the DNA TGTGCCAGCAGCCCACTAACCTCTAGCACAGATACGCAGTATTTT.

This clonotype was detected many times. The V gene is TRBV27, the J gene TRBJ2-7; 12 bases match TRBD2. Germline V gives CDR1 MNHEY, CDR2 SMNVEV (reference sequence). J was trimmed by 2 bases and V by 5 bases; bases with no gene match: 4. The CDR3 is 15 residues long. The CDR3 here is CASSLTSGRPYEQYF. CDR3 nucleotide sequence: TGTGCCAGCAGTCTCACTAGCGGGAGGCCCTACGAGCAGTACTTC.

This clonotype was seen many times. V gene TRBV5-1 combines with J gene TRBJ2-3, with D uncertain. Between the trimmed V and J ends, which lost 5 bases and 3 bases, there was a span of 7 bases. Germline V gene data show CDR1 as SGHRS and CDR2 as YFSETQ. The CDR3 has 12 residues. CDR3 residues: CASRSNTDTQYF. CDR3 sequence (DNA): TGCGCCAGCAGATCTAATACAGATACGCAGTATTTT.

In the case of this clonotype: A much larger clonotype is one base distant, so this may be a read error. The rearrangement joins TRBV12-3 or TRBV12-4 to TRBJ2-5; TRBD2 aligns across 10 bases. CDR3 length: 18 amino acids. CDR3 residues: CACSLIGVGLASSGTQYF. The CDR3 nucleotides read TGTGCCTGCAGTTTAATTGGGGTGGGACTAGCGTCAAGCGGGACCCAGTACTTC.